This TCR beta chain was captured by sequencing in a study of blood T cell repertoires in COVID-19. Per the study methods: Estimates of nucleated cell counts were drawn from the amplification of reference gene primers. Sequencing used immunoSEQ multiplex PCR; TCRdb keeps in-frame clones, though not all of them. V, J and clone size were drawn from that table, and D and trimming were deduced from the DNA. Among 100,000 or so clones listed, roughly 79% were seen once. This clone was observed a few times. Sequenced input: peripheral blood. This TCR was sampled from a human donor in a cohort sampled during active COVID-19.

The CDR3 spells CASSQQGAGTEAFF. The CDR3 nucleotides read TGTGCCAGCAGCCAACAGGGGGCAGGGACTGAAGCTTTCTTT. V usage is TRBV6-2 or TRBV6-3 and J usage is TRBJ1-1; 9 bases are shared with TRBD1. CDR3 size: 14 residues. Germline CDR1 and CDR2: MNHEY and SVGEGT. Trimming at V came to 6 bases and at J to 5 bases, leaving 7 bases not matched to a gene.